The rows below give T cell receptor beta chains drawn from one sample of a study of regulatory T cells in long-lasting Graves disease. In TCRdb, the multiplex PCR reads were re-called with MiXCR into one record per CDR3 protein. The sample carries about 660,000 distinct CDR3 sequences, around 32% recorded once. The starting material was peripheral blood mononuclear cells (PBMCs), obtained when the disease was refractory, from a patient treated with antithyroid drugs. All receptors come from a female donor with Graves disease. CDR3s include the opening cysteine and the closing phenylalanine or tryptophan. A D gene is named only where the DNA matches it firmly. Clone size is shown for a subset of rows, as once, few, many or a class of expanded clone.

j_call,v_call,clone_size,d_call,cdr3_nt,cdr3_aa
TRBJ2-5,TRBV6-5,-,-,TGTGCCAGCAGTTGGCCACCTCCGTTGGGAGTTAGGGAGACCCAGTACTTC,CASSWPPPLGVRETQYF
TRBJ2-7,TRBV12-3/TRBV12-4,few,-,TGTGCCAGCAGCAAACAGGGAATCTCCTACGAGCAGTACTTC,CASSKQGISYEQYF
TRBJ2-7,TRBV5-1,-,TRBD1,TGCGCCAGCAGCTTTACAGGGGACCCTACCTACGAGCAGTACTTC,CASSFTGDPTYEQYF
TRBJ2-3,TRBV6-1,-,TRBD2,TGTGCCAGCAGTGCCGGCGGGAGAAGTCTTGATGCGCAGTATTTT,CASSAGGRSLDAQYF
TRBJ1-4,TRBV12-3/TRBV12-4,-,TRBD1,TGTGCCAGCACCCCCGGCCGGGACAGGGGGCCAAAACTGTTTTTT,CASTPGRDRGPKLFF
TRBJ2-7,TRBV12-3/TRBV12-4,few,TRBD2,TGTGCCAGCAGTATAGCGGGGACCTACGAGCAGTACTTC,CASSIAGTYEQYF
TRBJ1-3,TRBV7-9,-,-,TGTGCCAGCAGCCCCCCAACCGGAAACACCATATATTTT,CASSPPTGNTIYF
TRBJ1-3,TRBV30,-,TRBD1,TGTGCCTGGGGGGACAGAGCCCTCTCTGGAAACACCATATATTTT,CAWGDRALSGNTIYF
TRBJ2-1,TRBV20-1,few,-,TGCAGTGCTAGTTTGGTTAATGAGCAGTTCTTC,CSASLVNEQFF
TRBJ1-5,TRBV7-9,-,-,TGTGCCAGCAACTCCGGAAATCAGCCCCAGCATTTT,CASNSGNQPQHF
TRBJ1-5,TRBV20-1,-,-,TGCAGTGCTAGCGAGGGGAGCAATCAGCCCCAGCATTTT,CSASEGSNQPQHF